This T cell receptor beta chain was documented in a study of T cells in Graves' hyperthyroidism and ophthalmopathy. Findings and limits, study-wide: Ophthalmopathy was model-predicted a median about 6 months pre-onset. Classification by a 13 V-J model distinguished ophthalmopathy from stable hyperthyroidism. Among thyroid clonotypes expanded above 0.001, most also appeared in blood.

Template material for amplifying TCR beta CDR3 regions consisted of RNA transcripts. The HTBI set primed first-round TCR CDR3 RT-PCR. TCRdb independently ran MiXCR on the multiplex PCR reads; one entry per CDR3 protein. The repertoire includes hundreds of thousands of distinct CDR3 sequences, about 20% of them detected once, and about 49% sits in the top ten. CDR3 size: 20 residues. After removal of 6 bases from V and 5 bases from J, the junction contained 20 bases not matched to a gene. Germline CDR1 ENHRY, CDR2 SYGVKD. Researchers barred patients who had uncontrolled infection, other autoimmune disease, pregnancy or lactation. This clonotype was seen only a few times. No antigen is known for it.

Source material: blood. The source of this sequence is a woman in her 70s with Graves' ophthalmopathy. The V call is TRBV10-3, the J call TRBJ2-2; 11 bases are a match to TRBD2. The CDR3 reads CAISRTGTGTSGKGTGELFF. CDR3 DNA: TGTGCCATCAGCCGGACAGGGACCGGGACTAGCGGAAAAGGGACCGGGGAGCTGTTTTTT.